This T cell receptor beta chain was observed in a study of early T cells in non-severe SARS-CoV-2 infection. Findings of the study overall: Matching against VDJdb likely underestimated virus-specific expansions, favoring anti-spike CD8.

As for this clonotype: The antigen is not known.

As part of library construction, unique molecular identifiers were attached to individual cDNA molecules. TCRdb independently ran MiXCR on the 5' RACE reads; one entry per CDR3 protein. The sample holds roughly 76,000 distinct CDR3 sequences, more than 10% seen once. Trimming pared 3 bases from V and 8 bases from J, leaving 10 bases between. The CDR3 covers 13 residues. CDR1 and CDR2 from the germline V gene are SEHNR and FQNEAQ (reference sequence). The J gene is TRBJ1-4, the V gene TRBV7-9, with D unclear. Specimen: whole blood. The receptor was derived from an adult who was a healthcare worker with PCR-confirmed SARS-CoV-2 infection or an uninfected control (not recorded which). Here the CDR3 reads CASSLPADEKLFF. In DNA form, the CDR3 reads TGTGCCAGCAGCTTGCCGGCAGACGAAAAACTGTTTTTT.